A single sample gave rise to the 8 T cell receptor beta chains below, sequenced in a study of Ad26.COV2.S vaccination and SARS-CoV-2 variants. Sequencing was performed with immunoSEQ multiplex PCR; in TCRdb, only in-frame clones are kept and a portion is missing. The sample shows about 680,000 clones, roughly nine tenths of them seen only once. Treatment in this sample: roughly 20 received Ad26.COV2.S at low or high dose, single or two shots; several received placebo; per-sample allocation not given. Collection of the samples took place on day 63 after the first injection of vaccine or placebo. This sample comprised peripheral blood, obtained in a trial of Ad26.COV2.S vaccine versus placebo. Source of these receptors: a person aged 18-60 years who received the Ad26.COV2.S COVID-19 vaccine or a placebo.

The sample holds one count of this clone. The chain has TRBV5-5 and TRBJ2-1, with 12 nucleotides matching TRBD2. Germline loops: CDR1 SGHKS, CDR2 YYEKEE (reference sequence). With 5 bases clipped from V and 9 bases from J, the junction kept 9 bases outside the gene matches. The CDR3 is 15 amino acids. The CDR3 DNA reads as TGTGCCAGCAGTCCCGGGACTAGCGGGTGGACTGAGCAGTTCTTC. It specifies CASSPGTSGWTEQFF.

The chain carries TRBV19 and TRBJ2-1, with TRBD1 matching 7 bases. CDR3 size: 15 residues. V dropped 3 bases and J dropped 0; count of bases not matched to a gene: 2. The germline V gene encodes CDR1 LNHDA and CDR2 SQIVND (reference sequence). The CDR3 spells CASSIPGGSYNEQFF. The CDR3, as DNA: TGTGCCAGTAGTATTCCAGGGGGCTCCTACAATGAGCAGTTCTTC.

This rearrangement joins TRBV6-5 to TRBJ2-7, with D possibly being TRBD1 (6 bases). This CDR3 is 15 amino acids long. Looked up from germline, CDR1 is MNHEY and CDR2 is SVGAGI. V lost 3 bases and J lost 1, with 13 bases in between. CDR3 sequence reads: CASSYKDGQSYEQYF. The DNA for the CDR3 is TGTGCCAGCAGTTATAAAGATGGACAGTCCTACGAGCAGTACTTC.

The chain carries TRBV18 and TRBJ2-4; D remains unclear. CDR1 KGHSH and CDR2 LQKENI come from the germline V gene. The CDR3 consists of 14 residues. V was clipped by 5 bases and J by 0 bases, with 8 bases between them. CDR3 in DNA: TGTGCCAGCTCAAATACTCTAGCCAAAAACATTCAGTACTTC. Its translation is CASSNTLAKNIQYF.

The chain is built from TRBV14 and TRBJ1-1; D not certain. The V gene lost 2 bases and the J gene lost 0 bases, with 16 bases spanning the gap. The CDR3 loop spans 17 amino acids. Per germline, CDR1 SGHDN and CDR2 FVKESK. CDR3 amino acids: CASSQIQVGYLNTEAFF. Here the CDR3 DNA reads TGTGCCAGCAGCCAAATTCAGGTGGGGTATCTGAACACTGAAGCTTTCTTT.

The chain recombines TRBV15 with TRBJ1-6, with a tentative D call TRBD1 (6 bases). The CDR3 has 17 residues. Trimming took off 0 bases at V and 8 bases at J, with 17 bases between the two ends. Germline CDR1 and CDR2: LNHNV and YYDKDF (reference sequence). The CDR3 here is CATSRDPYYREDSPLHF. CDR3 sequence (DNA): TGTGCCACCAGCAGAGATCCCTACTACAGGGAAGATTCACCCCTCCACTTT.

The rearrangement uses TRBV9 and TRBJ1-6; TRBD1 matches 7 bases. Germline V lookup: CDR1 SGDLS, CDR2 YYNGEE. Unmatched junction bases numbered 8, after V lost 4 bases and J lost 10 bases. The CDR3 has 14 amino acids. The CDR3 DNA reads as TGTGCCAGCAGCACCCGACAGGGTGGGTCACCCCTCCACTTT. Its protein product is CASSTRQGGSPLHF.

The chain links TRBV6-5 to TRBJ2-1, with 7 bases aligning to TRBD2. This CDR3 is 15 amino acids long. Germline CDR1 and CDR2: MNHEY and SVGAGI. V gave up 5 bases and J gave up 6 bases; unmatched junction bases: 10. The CDR3 DNA sequence: TGTGCCAGCAGTCCGGGGACTACCCGGGCCAATGAGCAGTTCTTC. It encodes CASSPGTTRANEQFF.